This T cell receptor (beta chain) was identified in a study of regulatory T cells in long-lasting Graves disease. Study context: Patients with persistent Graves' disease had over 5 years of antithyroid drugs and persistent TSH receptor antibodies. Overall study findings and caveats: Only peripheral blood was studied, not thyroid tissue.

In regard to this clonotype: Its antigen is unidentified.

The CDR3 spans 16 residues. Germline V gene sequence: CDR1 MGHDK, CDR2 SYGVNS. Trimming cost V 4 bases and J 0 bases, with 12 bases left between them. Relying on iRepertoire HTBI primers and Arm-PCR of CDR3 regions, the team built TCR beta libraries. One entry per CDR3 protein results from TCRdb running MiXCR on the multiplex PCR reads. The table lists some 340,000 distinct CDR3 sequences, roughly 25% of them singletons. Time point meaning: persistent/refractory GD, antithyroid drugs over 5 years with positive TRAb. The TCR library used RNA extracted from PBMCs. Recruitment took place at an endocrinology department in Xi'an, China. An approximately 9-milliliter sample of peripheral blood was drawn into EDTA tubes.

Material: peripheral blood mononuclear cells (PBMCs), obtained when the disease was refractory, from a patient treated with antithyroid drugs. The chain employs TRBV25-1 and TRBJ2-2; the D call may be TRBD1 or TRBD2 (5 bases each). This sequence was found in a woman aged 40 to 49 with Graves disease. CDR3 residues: CASSAPGRANTGELFF. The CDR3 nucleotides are TGTGCCAGCAGTGCCCCAGGGCGGGCGAACACCGGGGAGCTGTTTTTT. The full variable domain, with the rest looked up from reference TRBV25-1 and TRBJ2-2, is EADIYQTPRYLVIGTGKKITLECSQTMGHDKMYWYQQDPGMELHLIHYSYGVNSTEKGDLSSESTVSRIRTEHFPLTLESARPSHTSQYLCASSAPGRANTGELFFGEGSRLTVL.